These 30 T cell receptor beta chains were sequenced from one sample in a study of shared clonotypes between healthy human individuals. Profiling relied on immunoSEQ multiplex PCR, and the TCRdb table lists in-frame clones only, not all of them. Here the sample spans some 660,000 clones, roughly 72% being singletons. Sequencing used memory CD4+ T cells sorted from blood. Subset noted: CD45RA-negative fraction. Source of these receptors: a woman aged 25 to 39 in good health.

The chain carries TRBV5-5 and TRBJ2-1; D may be TRBD1 (5 bases). This CDR3 contains 14 residues. Germline lookup yields CDR1 SGHKS and CDR2 YYEKEE (reference sequence). Trimming pared 1 base from V and 3 bases from J, leaving 8 bases between. CDR3 residues: CASSLTRDYNEQFF. The CDR3 region has the DNA TGTGCCAGCAGCTTGACCAGGGACTACAATGAGCAGTTCTTC.

V and J are TRBV2 and TRBJ2-2, with D hard to call. CDR3 length: 14 amino acids. Deletions cut 5 bases from V and 2 bases from J, with 9 bases between. Germline V gives CDR1 SNHLY, CDR2 FYNNEI. The CDR3: CASSWAANTGELFF. The CDR3 coding sequence is TGTGCCAGCAGTTGGGCAGCAAACACCGGGGAGCTGTTTTTT.

The genes are TRBV7-3 and TRBJ1-5; D ambiguous. This CDR3 has 17 amino acids. Germline assignment: CDR1 SGHTA and CDR2 FQGTGA. Between the trimmed V and J ends, which lost 7 bases and 1 base, there was a span of 20 bases. CDR3 nucleotides: TGTGCCAGCAACCCAACCGGAGCCGGGGAAAGCAATCAGCCCCAGCATTTT. It codes for CASNPTGAGESNQPQHF.

The chain carries TRBV7-9 and TRBJ1-1; a possible D gene is TRBD1 (5 bases). The germline gives CDR1 SEHNR, CDR2 FQNEAQ (reference sequence). Trimming stripped 4 bases from V and 9 bases from J, with 12 bases between. CDR3 length: 12 amino acids. The CDR3 DNA follows: TGTGCCAGCAGCTCGGACATAACGAAAGCTTTCTTT. This codes for CASSSDITKAFF.

V is TRBV7-6 and J is TRBJ2-5, with D possibly TRBD2 on 6 matching bases. Germline CDR1 SGHVS, CDR2 FNYEAQ. With 3 bases removed from V and 5 bases from J, the gap between germline ends came to 10 bases. The CDR3 runs 13 residues. DNA of the CDR3: TGTGCCAGCAGCTTTGGCGGGATGGAGACCCAGTACTTC. It translates to CASSFGGMETQYF.

This clone was seen more than once but under ten times. V is TRBV29-1 and J is TRBJ2-7, with 13 positions matching TRBD2. With 7 bases clipped from V and 0 bases from J, the junction kept 9 bases outside the gene matches. Germline values: CDR1 SQVTM, CDR2 ANQGSEA. This CDR3 has 16 amino acids. CDR3: CSAGLAGPRSSYEQYF. The CDR3 DNA reads as TGCAGCGCGGGACTAGCGGGACCTAGGAGCTCCTACGAGCAGTACTTC.

The J gene is TRBJ2-7, the V gene TRBV6-6; D is ambiguous. V was clipped by 4 bases and J by 2 bases, with 12 bases between them. In germline, CDR1 is MNHNY, CDR2 SVGAGI (reference sequence). This CDR3 has 14 residues. CDR3 in amino acids: CASSSTGLPYEQYF. CDR3 coding DNA: TGTGCCAGCAGTTCGACGGGCCTTCCCTACGAGCAGTACTTC.

Remarks on this clone: Other DNA sequences of this sample code for an identical CDR3. CDR3 loop: CASSLGLAAYNEQFF. The CDR3 nucleotides are TGTGCCAGCAGCCTCGGACTAGCGGCCTACAATGAGCAGTTCTTC. This sequence joins TRBV5-4 and TRBJ2-1; TRBD2 agrees at 10 bases. Germline V gene data show CDR1 as SGHNT and CDR2 as YYREEE (reference sequence). J was trimmed by 2 bases and V by 4 bases; bases with no gene match: 3. The length of the CDR3 is 15 residues.

The chain uses TRBV27 and TRBJ1-2, with 8 bases matching TRBD1. Looked up from germline, CDR1 is MNHEY and CDR2 is SMNVEV (reference sequence). This CDR3 has 14 amino acids. V lost 5 bases to trimming and J lost 2 bases; unmatched junction nucleotides: 4. CDR3 region: CASSTQGANYGYTF. CDR3 sequence (DNA): TGTGCCAGCAGTACCCAGGGGGCAAACTATGGCTACACCTTC.

This clone was seen a few times. The V and J genes are TRBV30 and TRBJ2-5, with a tentative D call TRBD2 (7 bases). Per the germline V gene, CDR1 is GTSNPN and CDR2 is SVGIG (reference sequence). V was shortened by 4 bases and J by 1 base, with 13 bases between the two germline ends. This CDR3 is 14 amino acids long. CDR3 in amino acids: CAWKRGGPQETQYF. The CDR3 DNA reads as TGTGCCTGGAAGAGGGGGGGGCCCCAAGAGACCCAGTACTTC.

The chain combines TRBV11-2 with TRBJ2-7; 10 bases are shared with TRBD1. The CDR3 covers 15 residues. CDR1 is SGHAT, CDR2 FQNNGV, per germline. V lost 1 base to trimming and J lost 2 bases; unmatched junction nucleotides: 2. This chain's CDR3 is CASSLGGTGAYEQYF. The CDR3, as DNA: TGTGCCAGCAGCTTAGGGGGGACAGGGGCCTACGAGCAGTACTTC.

The table lists this clone with many counts. This chain links TRBV1 with TRBJ1-5. TRBV1 is a pseudogene. This CDR3 comprises 15 residues. The CDR3 DNA sequence: TGCACCAGCAGCCAAGCCCCTCGGGCGCATCGGCCCCAGCATTTT. Its translation is CTSSQAPRAHRPQHF.

The rearrangement uses TRBV28 and TRBJ1-2; 8 bases align to TRBD1. The CDR3 spans 17 residues. CDR1 MDHEN and CDR2 SYDVKM come from the germline V gene. With 2 bases clipped from V and 0 bases from J, the junction kept 8 bases outside the gene matches. The chain's CDR3 is CASSLVVWTGTNYGYTF. Here the CDR3 DNA reads TGTGCCAGCAGTTTAGTAGTCTGGACAGGGACTAACTATGGCTACACCTTC.

The gene calls are TRBV13 and TRBJ2-7; TRBD2 matches 8 bases. V lost 5 bases and J lost 5; bases outside the gene matches: 11. The CDR3 is 15 residues long. Per germline, CDR1 PRHDT and CDR2 FYEKMQ (reference sequence). CDR3 amino acids: CASSPSGRSPHEQYF. The CDR3 region has the DNA TGTGCCAGCAGCCCCAGCGGGAGATCACCCCACGAGCAGTACTTC.

This clone has just a few counts. The J gene is TRBJ2-7, the V gene TRBV28; D tentatively fits TRBD1 or TRBD2 (5 bases each). The germline V and J ends were trimmed by 6 bases and 1 base, with 16 bases remaining between them. Germline V CDR1 and CDR2: MDHEN, SYDVKM. This CDR3 spans 15 amino acids. CDR3 sequence reads: CASSQPGTRSYEQYF. As DNA, the CDR3 is TGTGCCAGCAGCCAACCAGGGACGCGGTCCTACGAGCAGTACTTC.

The gene calls are TRBV2 and TRBJ1-2, with D possibly being TRBD1 (5 bases). This CDR3 is 13 amino acids long. Trimming removed 8 bases from V and 0 bases from J, with 10 bases in between. CDR1 is SNHLY and CDR2 is FYNNEI in the germline V gene. In DNA form, the CDR3 reads TGTGCCAGCCAGGGTGAAGCTAACTATGGCTACACCTTC. It specifies CASQGEANYGYTF.

The chain joins TRBV5-1 to TRBJ2-7, with a weak D call TRBD1 (5 bases). CDR1 is SGHRS and CDR2 is YFSETQ in the germline V gene. The CDR3 sequence is 14 residues long. Trimming removed 5 bases at V and 1 base at J, with 13 bases between. CDR3 in amino acids: CASSFQGNSYEQYF. DNA for the CDR3: TGCGCCAGCAGTTTTCAGGGAAATTCCTACGAGCAGTACTTC.

The chain is built from TRBV11-2 and TRBJ2-7; the D gene is possibly TRBD2 (6 bases). The CDR3 contains 16 residues. Per the germline V gene, CDR1 is SGHAT and CDR2 is FQNNGV. The ends were cut back, 5 bases at V and 0 bases at J, with 17 bases in the middle. The DNA of the CDR3 is TGTGCCAGCAGCACAAATCGGGGGAGGAGCTCCTACGAGCAGTACTTC. This encodes CASSTNRGRSSYEQYF.

The J gene is TRBJ2-7, the V gene TRBV2; no reliable D call. Per the germline V gene, CDR1 is SNHLY and CDR2 is FYNNEI. CDR3 length equals 13 residues. Trimming pared 6 bases from V and 7 bases from J, leaving 16 bases between. This CDR3 is CASRQFPLREQYF. The CDR3 DNA follows: TGTGCCAGCAGGCAGTTCCCCCTTAGAGAGCAGTACTTC.

This clone appeared a few times. V and J are TRBV28 and TRBJ2-7; maybe TRBD2 (7 bases). V shed 4 bases and J shed 0 bases, with 19 bases lying between them. From germline, CDR1 is MDHEN and CDR2 SYDVKM. This CDR3 spans 17 amino acids. This CDR3 is CASSSSWGGGRSYEQYF. In DNA form, the CDR3 reads TGTGCCAGCAGTTCCTCCTGGGGGGGCGGGCGCTCCTACGAGCAGTACTTC.

This clone has a handful of counts. The chain combines TRBV19 with TRBJ2-7, with no clear D. Germline V gene lookup returns CDR1 LNHDA and CDR2 SQIVND (reference sequence). Trimming stripped 3 bases from V and 0 bases from J, with 6 bases between. The CDR3 has 13 amino acids. For the CDR3, the DNA is TGTGCCAGTAGTATGCAGAGCTCCTACGAGCAGTACTTC. It specifies CASSMQSSYEQYF.

The V gene is TRBV14, the J gene TRBJ1-2; 9 bases align to TRBD1. Germline-derived CDR1 and CDR2 are SGHDN and FVKESK. V dropped 5 bases and J dropped 5; count of bases not matched to a gene: 3. This CDR3 has 13 amino acids. For the CDR3, the DNA is TGTGCCAGCAGCATTGGGACAGGGTATGGCTACACCTTC. It specifies CASSIGTGYGYTF. Full variable domain (missing parts from reference TRBV14 and TRBJ1-2): EAGVTQFPSHSVIEKGQTVTLRCDPISGHDNLYWYRRVMGKEIKFLLHFVKESKQDESGMPNNRFLAERTGGTYSTLKVQPAELEDSGVYFCASSIGTGYGYTFGSGTRLTVV.

This clone was seen only a few times. This chain joins TRBV28 and TRBJ2-1; weak D call: TRBD1 (5 bases). V lost 4 bases and J 4 bases, leaving 11 bases between the germline ends. The CDR3 is made up of 14 amino acids. CDR1 is MDHEN and CDR2 is SYDVKM in the germline V gene. The CDR3 DNA is TGTGCCAGCAGTTCAGGGTCAGCTTACAATGAGCAGTTCTTC. It yields the protein CASSSGSAYNEQFF.

This chain uses TRBV7-8 with TRBJ1-5, with D perhaps matching TRBD1 (6 bases). Trimming stripped 6 bases from V and 6 bases from J, with 15 bases between. Germline V CDR1 and CDR2: SGHVS, FQNEAQ. CDR3 length: 14 residues. In DNA, the CDR3 is TGTGCCAGCAGTTGGCGGGGGGCATTTCAGCCCCAGCATTTT. This sequence encodes CASSWRGAFQPQHF.

In its sample, this clone was seen once. In the same sample, other DNA sequences code for this CDR3. The gene calls are TRBV28 and TRBJ2-6; possibly TRBD1 for D (5 bases). V shed 5 bases and J shed 1 base, with 9 bases lying between them. CDR3 size: 15 residues. Germline V gene data show CDR1 as MDHEN and CDR2 as SYDVKM. CDR3 bases: TGTGCCAGCAGTCTAAGGGGTTCTGGGGCCAACGTCCTGACTTTC. Its translation is CASSLRGSGANVLTF.

The table lists this clone with a count of one. CDR3 sequence: CAISESGSYGYTF. CDR3 sequence (DNA): TGTGCCATCAGTGAGTCCGGGAGCTATGGCTACACCTTC. V is TRBV10-3 and J is TRBJ1-2; D gene ambiguous. The ends were cut back, 0 bases at V and 4 bases at J, with 6 bases in the middle. Germline lookup yields CDR1 ENHRY and CDR2 SYGVKD. The CDR3 contains 13 residues.

The CDR3 coding sequence is TGTGCCAGTAGTATAGAGGGCAGGGCCGGCTATGGCTACACCTTC. Amino acids: CASSIEGRAGYGYTF. J is TRBJ1-2 and V is TRBV19; perhaps TRBD1 as D (5 bases). The CDR3 loop spans 15 amino acids. V lost 0 bases and J lost 4, with 12 bases in between. Germline lookup yields CDR1 LNHDA and CDR2 SQIVND (reference sequence). The variable domain in full, completed from reference TRBV19 and TRBJ1-2, reads DGGITQSPKYLFRKEGQNVTLSCEQNLNHDAMYWYRQDPGQGLRLIYYSQIVNDFQKGDIAEGYSVSREKKESFPLTVTSAQKNPTAFYLCASSIEGRAGYGYTFGSGTRLTVV.

The chain combines TRBV5-1 with TRBJ2-7; maybe TRBD2 (6 bases). V lost 4 bases and J 6 bases, leaving 20 bases between the germline ends. The germline gives CDR1 SGHRS, CDR2 YFSETQ. The CDR3 has 15 residues. CDR3 sequence: CASSGVSGVTVEQYF. DNA of the CDR3: TGCGCCAGCAGCGGGGTGTCGGGAGTCACTGTCGAGCAGTACTTC.

The rearrangement uses TRBV6-5 and TRBJ2-2; 7 bases are shared with TRBD1. J gave up 6 bases and V 4 bases, and 8 bases lay outside the gene matches. The germline V gene encodes CDR1 MNHEY and CDR2 SVGAGI. The CDR3 runs 15 residues. The CDR3 DNA reads TGTGCCAGCAGTTCACGACAGGGTAGAGCCGGGGAGCTGTTTTTT. Translated: CASSSRQGRAGELFF.

The chain links TRBV7-9 to TRBJ2-1; 8 nucleotides line up with TRBD2. The J segment lost 1 base and the V segment lost 5 bases, leaving 10 bases of the junction unmatched. Looked up from germline, CDR1 is SEHNR and CDR2 is FQNEAQ (reference sequence). The CDR3 loop spans 17 amino acids. The CDR3 bases are TGTGCCAGCAGCCCTTGGACGGGAGGGCCATCCTACAATGAGCAGTTCTTC. Translation: CASSPWTGGPSYNEQFF. Filled out from reference TRBV7-9 and TRBJ2-1, the complete variable domain reads DTGVSQNPRHKITKRGQNVTFRCDPISEHNRLYWYRQTLGQGPEFLTYFQNEAQLEKSRLLSDRFSAERPKGSFSTLEIQRTEQGDSAMYLCASSPWTGGPSYNEQFFGPGTRLTVL.